One sample yielded the 4 T cell receptor beta chains listed below, sequenced in a study of CD8+ T cells in alopecia areata (dated by TCRdb to between 2017 and 2018). Preparation of the library involved the immunoSEQ multiplex PCR assay. RNA was extracted from all samples and reverse transcribed into cDNA as template for TCR sequencing. Drawn from immuneACCESS, this table holds only the in-frame rearrangements with V and J called that TCRdb kept. Clones are partly lost; checked studies trace under half to an unresolved V gene and leave the rest unexplained. This sample gives tens of thousands of clones in total; approximately 50% of them show up just once. The ten largest clones capture approximately 5.7% of the sample. Sequenced: NKG2D-high CD8+ T cells sorted from blood. The cell subset or site label of this sample denotes: sorted CD8+ NKG2D-high blood T cells. These receptors all come from a human donor with alopecia areata.

This clone was seen a single time. The genes are TRBV7-9 and TRBJ1-2; D unresolved. With 5 bases removed from V and 3 bases from J, the gap between germline ends came to 16 bases. Germline lookup yields CDR1 SEHNR and CDR2 FQNEAQ (reference sequence). The CDR3 sequence is 15 residues long. The DNA for the CDR3 is TGTGCCAGCAGCCAACCCCCCCCGAATTACTATGGCTACACCTTC. Translated, it gives CASSQPPPNYYGYTF.

The chain uses TRBV28 and TRBJ2-5; the match to TRBD1 covers 7 bases. Looked up from germline, CDR1 is MDHEN and CDR2 is SYDVKM. There are 13 residues in the CDR3. The J segment lost 5 bases and the V segment lost 7 bases, leaving 7 bases of the junction unmatched. Here the CDR3 reads CASTVGGVETQYF. The CDR3 DNA is TGTGCCAGCACCGTAGGGGGCGTGGAGACCCAGTACTTC. Looking up the rest from reference TRBV28 and TRBJ2-5 gives the full variable domain: DVKVTQSSRYLVKRTGEKVFLECVQDMDHENMFWYRQDPGLGLRLIYFSYDVKMKEKGDIPEGYSVSREKKERFSLILESASTNQTSMYLCASTVGGVETQYFGPGTRLLVL.

The chain is built from TRBV6-5 and TRBJ2-3; no clear D gene. This CDR3 has 13 residues. Germline-derived CDR1 and CDR2 are MNHEY and SVGAGI. V lost 2 bases to trimming and J lost 6 bases, with 9 bases between them. The CDR3 sequence: CASSYGRWDTQYF. CDR3 sequence (DNA): TGTGCCAGCAGTTACGGACGGTGGGATACGCAGTATTTT.

The rearrangement uses TRBV30 and TRBJ2-3; no clear D gene. CDR3 length: 13 residues. Trimming removed 3 bases at V and 4 bases at J, with 11 bases between. CDR1 is GTSNPN, CDR2 SVGIG, per germline (reference sequence). CDR3 residues: CAWRRSSADTQYF. For the CDR3, the DNA is TGTGCCTGGAGGCGGAGTAGTGCAGATACGCAGTATTTT.